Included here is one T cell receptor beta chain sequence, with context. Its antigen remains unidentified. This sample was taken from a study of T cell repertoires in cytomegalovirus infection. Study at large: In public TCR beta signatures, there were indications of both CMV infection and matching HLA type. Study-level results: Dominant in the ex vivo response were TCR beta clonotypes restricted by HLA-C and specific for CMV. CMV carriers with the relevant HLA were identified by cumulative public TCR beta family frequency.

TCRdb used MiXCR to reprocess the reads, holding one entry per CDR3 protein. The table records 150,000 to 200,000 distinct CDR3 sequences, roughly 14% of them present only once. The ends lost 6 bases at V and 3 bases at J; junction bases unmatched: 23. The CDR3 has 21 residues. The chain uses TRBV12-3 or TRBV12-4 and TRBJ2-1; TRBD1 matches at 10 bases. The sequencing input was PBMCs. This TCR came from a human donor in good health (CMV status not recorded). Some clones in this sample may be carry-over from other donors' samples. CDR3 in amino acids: CASSSTKPTGGRGLLYNEQFF. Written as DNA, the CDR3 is TGTGCCAGCAGCTCCACTAAGCCGACAGGGGGCCGAGGCCTCCTCTACAATGAGCAGTTCTTC.